Included here is one T cell receptor beta chain sequence, with context. Its antigen is as yet unknown. This CDR3 region has 13 residues. From germline, CDR1 is SQVTM and CDR2 ANQGSEA. Trimming removed 1 base from V and 0 bases from J, with 6 bases in between. The data were taken from a study of beta chain features in type 1 diabetes. Study observations and caveats: All four CD4+ subsets from Type 1 diabetes patients carried moderately but significantly shorter TCRB CDR3s.

Expressed TCRB transcripts were sequenced because the isolated RNA had all been reverse transcribed beforehand. Profiled with immunoSEQ multiplex PCR; TCRdb holds only in-frame clones, not every one. The sample yields around 280,000 clones, roughly 15% seen once. The source is a young man with type 1 diabetes. V is TRBV29-1 and J is TRBJ2-5, with D possibly being TRBD1 (6 bases). What was sequenced was naive CD4+ T cells from blood. The CDR3: CSVEGTDQETQYF. As DNA, the CDR3 is TGCAGCGTTGAAGGGACAGACCAAGAGACCCAGTACTTC. The variable domain in full, with the rest retrieved from reference TRBV29-1 and TRBJ2-5, is SAVISQKPSRDICQRGTSLTIQCQVDSQVTMMFWYRQQPGQSLTLIATANQGSEATYESGFVIDKFPISRPNLTFSTLTVSNMSPEDSSIYLCSVEGTDQETQYFGPGTRLLVL.